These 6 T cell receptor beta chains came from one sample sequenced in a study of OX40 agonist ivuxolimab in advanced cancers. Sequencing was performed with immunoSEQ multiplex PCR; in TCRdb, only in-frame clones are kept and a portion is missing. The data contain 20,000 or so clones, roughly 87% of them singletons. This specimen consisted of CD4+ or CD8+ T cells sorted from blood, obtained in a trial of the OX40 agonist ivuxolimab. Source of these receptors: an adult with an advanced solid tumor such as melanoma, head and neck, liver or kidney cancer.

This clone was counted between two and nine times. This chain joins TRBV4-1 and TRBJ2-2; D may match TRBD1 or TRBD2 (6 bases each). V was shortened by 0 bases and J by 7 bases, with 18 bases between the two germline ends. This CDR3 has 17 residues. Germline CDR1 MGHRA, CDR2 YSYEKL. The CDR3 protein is CASSQERGVGHGGELFF. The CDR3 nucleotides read TGCGCCAGCAGCCAAGAGAGGGGGGTAGGGCATGGCGGGGAGCTGTTTTTT.

The CDR3 region is CASSQESYEQYF. CDR3 bases: TGTGCCAGCAGCCAAGAAAGCTACGAGCAGTACTTC. The chain has TRBV14 and TRBJ2-7, with D unresolved. The germline V and J ends were trimmed by 0 bases and 3 bases, with 3 bases remaining between them. Germline-derived CDR1 and CDR2 are SGHDN and FVKESK. The CDR3 has 12 amino acids.

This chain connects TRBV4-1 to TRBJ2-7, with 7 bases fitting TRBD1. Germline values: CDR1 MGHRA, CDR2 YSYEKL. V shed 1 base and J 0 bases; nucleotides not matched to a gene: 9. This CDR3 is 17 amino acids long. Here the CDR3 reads CASSQGKSGTVSYEQYF. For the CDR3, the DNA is TGCGCCAGCAGCCAAGGTAAATCCGGGACAGTCTCCTACGAGCAGTACTTC.

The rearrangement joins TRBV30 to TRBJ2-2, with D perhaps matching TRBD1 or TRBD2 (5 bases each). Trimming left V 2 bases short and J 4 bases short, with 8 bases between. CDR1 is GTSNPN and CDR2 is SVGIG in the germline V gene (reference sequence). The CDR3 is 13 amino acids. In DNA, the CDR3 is TGTGCCTGGAGTTGGGGGTTCACCGGGGAGCTGTTTTTT. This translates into CAWSWGFTGELFF.

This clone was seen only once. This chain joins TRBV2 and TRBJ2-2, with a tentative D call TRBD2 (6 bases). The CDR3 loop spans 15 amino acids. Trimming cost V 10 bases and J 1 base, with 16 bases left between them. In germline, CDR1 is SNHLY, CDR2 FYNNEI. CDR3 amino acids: CAINLGRENTGELFF. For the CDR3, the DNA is TGTGCCATTAATTTGGGGCGGGAGAACACCGGGGAGCTGTTTTTT.

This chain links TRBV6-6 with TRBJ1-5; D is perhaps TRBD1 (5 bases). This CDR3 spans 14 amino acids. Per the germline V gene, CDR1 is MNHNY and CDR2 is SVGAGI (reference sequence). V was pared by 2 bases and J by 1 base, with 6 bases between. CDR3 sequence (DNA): TGTGCCAGCAGTTACGGGGGAAGCAATCAGCCCCAGCATTTT. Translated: CASSYGGSNQPQHF.